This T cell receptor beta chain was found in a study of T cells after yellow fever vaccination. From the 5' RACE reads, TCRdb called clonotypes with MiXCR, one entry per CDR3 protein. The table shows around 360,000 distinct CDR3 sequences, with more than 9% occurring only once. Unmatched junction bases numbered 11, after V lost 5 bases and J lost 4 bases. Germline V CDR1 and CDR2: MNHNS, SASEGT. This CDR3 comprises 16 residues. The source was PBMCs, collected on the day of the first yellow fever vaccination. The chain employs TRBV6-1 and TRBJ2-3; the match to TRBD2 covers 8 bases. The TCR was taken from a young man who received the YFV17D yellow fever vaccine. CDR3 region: CASSLSPAGGADTQYF. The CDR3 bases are TGTGCCAGCAGTCTCTCCCCGGCGGGGGGAGCAGATACGCAGTATTTT.